The 14 T cell receptor beta chains listed next were all sequenced from one sample in a study of molecular identifiers for immune sequencing clone quantification. Each CDR3 protein is one row after TCRdb ran MiXCR on the PCR reads. The table includes about 640,000 distinct CDR3 sequences, less than 20% detected once. The sample comprised naive CD8+ T cells from blood, with Jurkat cell RNA spiked in. Described subset: FACS-sorted CD8+CD4-CCR7+CD45RA+ naive T cells. Receptor source: a human donor in good health. Some libraries in this study had Jurkat cell RNA spiked in.

This clonotype was seen more than once but under ten times. V usage is TRBV2 and J usage is TRBJ2-7; the match to TRBD1 covers 8 bases. CDR1 SNHLY and CDR2 FYNNEI come from the germline V gene. The J segment lost 4 bases and the V segment lost 5 bases, leaving 16 bases of the junction unmatched. The CDR3 has 17 residues. The CDR3 DNA is TGTGCCAGCAGTCGTTGGGACAGGTATAGCTCGGAGTACGAGCAGTACTTC. It codes for CASSRWDRYSSEYEQYF.

This clonotype has at least ten counts. The CDR3 nucleotides are TGTGCCAGCAGCCCATTTACAGGGGGCACAGATACGCAGTATTTT. Protein: CASSPFTGGTDTQYF. The V and J genes are TRBV27 and TRBJ2-3; 7 positions match TRBD1. In germline, CDR1 is MNHEY, CDR2 SMNVEV (reference sequence). This CDR3 spans 15 amino acids. V was pared by 6 bases and J by 1 base, with 7 bases of the junction left unmatched.

Ten or more counts support this clonotype. The rearrangement uses TRBV4-3 and TRBJ1-2, with D hard to call. The V gene's germline CDR1 is LGHNA and CDR2 YSLEER. This CDR3 region has 14 residues. V lost 0 bases to trimming and J lost 3 bases, with 8 bases between them. The CDR3 DNA reads TGCGCCAGCAGCCAAGATCTGAGTGACTATGGCTACACCTTC. The encoded protein is CASSQDLSDYGYTF.

Ten or more counts support this clonotype. V gene TRBV28 combines with J gene TRBJ1-1; no reliable D call. V lost 3 bases, J lost 3 bases, and 11 bases lay in between. The germline V gene has CDR1 MDHEN and CDR2 SYDVKM. CDR3 length equals 14 residues. The CDR3 is CASSFSLRYTEAFF. CDR3 sequence (DNA): TGTGCCAGCAGTTTTTCCCTTAGATACACTGAAGCTTTCTTT.

For this clonotype: A clone one base away is much larger, so this may be a read error. The chain links TRBV5-3 to TRBJ2-1; D might be TRBD1 or TRBD2, each matching 5 bases. TRBV5-3 falls under the ORF class, with uncertain function. V was shortened by 9 bases and J by 8 bases, with 24 bases between the two germline ends. This CDR3 is 15 amino acids long. The CDR3 region is CANSFGQGLGDEQFF. The CDR3 coding sequence is TGTGCCAACAGCTTTGGCCAGGGTTTGGGGGATGAGCAGTTCTTC.

In this sample, this clonotype turned up many times. The chain links TRBV29-1 to TRBJ1-2; D is ambiguous. Trimming took 1 base from V and 3 from J, leaving 12 bases between them. The CDR3 length is 14 residues. CDR1 is SQVTM and CDR2 is ANQGSEA in the germline V gene. This CDR3 reads CSVEGRGPDYGYTF. The CDR3 DNA is TGCAGCGTTGAAGGGCGTGGGCCCGACTATGGCTACACCTTC.

The chain joins TRBV6-6 to TRBJ1-1; a possible D gene is TRBD1 (5 bases). The CDR3 covers 12 residues. Germline V CDR1 and CDR2: MNHNY, SVGAGI (reference sequence). The V end lost 8 bases, the J end lost 6 bases, and 13 bases lay between the germline ends. CDR3 protein: CASGAINPEAFF. CDR3 nucleotides: TGTGCCAGCGGGGCCATTAACCCTGAAGCTTTCTTT.

In its sample, this clonotype was seen many times. The V and J genes are TRBV20-1 and TRBJ2-3; D tentatively reads TRBD1 or TRBD2 (6 bases each). The CDR3 totals 14 residues. Germline lookup yields CDR1 DFQATT and CDR2 SNEGSKA (reference sequence). The germline V and J ends were trimmed by 2 bases and 1 base, with 10 bases remaining between them. The CDR3 reads CSARPGAGTDTQYF. The CDR3 DNA is TGCAGTGCTAGACCGGGGGCCGGCACAGATACGCAGTATTTT.

This clonotype has at least ten counts. The chain uses TRBV12-3 or TRBV12-4 and TRBJ2-2; D call uncertain. Deletions cut 3 bases from V and 7 bases from J, with 3 bases between. The CDR3 sequence is 11 residues long. The chain's CDR3 is CASSFIGELFF. As DNA, the CDR3 is TGTGCCAGCAGTTTCATCGGGGAGCTGTTTTTT.

There are a few counts of this clonotype. The chain combines TRBV5-1 with TRBJ2-5; D remains ambiguous. The CDR3 consists of 13 residues. V dropped 4 bases and J dropped 5 bases, with 12 bases sitting between them. The germline V gene encodes CDR1 SGHRS and CDR2 YFSETQ. CDR3: CASSRVGEETQYF. CDR3 DNA: TGCGCCAGCAGCCGGGTGGGCGAGGAGACCCAGTACTTC. Combining the CDR3 with reference TRBV5-1 and TRBJ2-5 gives the whole variable domain KAGVTQTPRYLIKTRGQQVTLSCSPISGHRSVSWYQQTPGQGLQFLFEYFSETQRNKGNFPGRFSGRQFSNSRSEMNVSTLELGDSALYLCASSRVGEETQYFGPGTRLLVL.

This clonotype came up many times. J is TRBJ1-4 and V is TRBV12-2; TRBD1, the table's D call, was not compared with the DNA. TRBV12-2 is labeled a pseudogene. CDR3 length: 18 amino acids. The CDR3 spells CASRSYSGTVKMNEKLFF. The CDR3 region has the DNA TGTGCAAGTCGCTCATACTCCGGGACGGTGAAAATGAATGAAAAACTGTTTTTT.

This clonotype was counted at least ten times. The rearrangement uses TRBV12-3 or TRBV12-4 and TRBJ2-3; no clear D gene. The CDR3 is 16 residues long. The germline V and J ends were trimmed by 5 bases and 0 bases, with 15 bases remaining between them. CDR3 in DNA: TGTGCCAGCAGTAGACCCAGTGTTACTAGCACAGATACGCAGTATTTT. Its translation: CASSRPSVTSTDTQYF.

Many counts were recorded for this clonotype. V and J are TRBV29-1 and TRBJ2-7, with D tentatively TRBD1 (5 bases). Trimming shortened V by 1 base and J by 2 bases, and 12 bases separated the two germline ends. Germline assignment: CDR1 SQVTM and CDR2 ANQGSEA. This CDR3 is built from 14 residues. The CDR3 loop is CSVEVTDEAYEQYF. CDR3 nucleotides: TGCAGCGTTGAAGTGACAGACGAGGCCTACGAGCAGTACTTC.

This clonotype was observed at least ten times. The rearrangement joins TRBV7-2 to TRBJ2-7, with 8 bases matching TRBD1. Germline loops: CDR1 SGHTA, CDR2 FQGNSA. The CDR3 covers 16 residues. J was trimmed by 3 bases and V by 5 bases; bases with no gene match: 12. CDR3 DNA: TGTGCCAGCAGCCTAGAGGGACAGGCAGTCCTCTACGAGCAGTACTTC. Translation gives CASSLEGQAVLYEQYF.